Sequencing of this TCR beta chain was carried out in a study of Graves' ophthalmopathy and Graves' hyperthyroidism. Study-wide results and limits: Forecasting of ophthalmopathy progression by the model achieved 60% to 71% sensitivity and approximately 72% specificity.

The CDR3 covers 14 residues. Germline CDR1 reads PRHDT; CDR2 reads FYEKMQ (reference sequence). V lost 5 bases, J lost 1 base, and 11 bases lay in between. Beta-chain TCR CDR3 regions were amplified from RNA transcripts. In the first round, RT-PCR was carried out with HTBI primers, and a multiplex PCR formed the second round. TCRdb used MiXCR to reprocess the multiplex PCR reads, holding one entry per CDR3 protein. The sample shows hundreds of thousands of distinct CDR3 sequences, approximately 21% of them seen only once. This clonotype was recorded at least ten times. Its antigen is still unknown. Hyperthyroidism qualified as stable when ophthalmopathy did not develop within 18 months of follow-up. The PBMC fraction was derived from under 11 ml of fresh peripheral blood.

The specimen was peripheral blood. The chain carries TRBV13 and TRBJ2-5; D gene ambiguous. This receptor was obtained from a woman aged 18-30 years with stable Graves' hyperthyroidism. The CDR3 loop reads CASSRRVSQETQYF. CDR3 sequence (DNA): TGTGCCAGCAGCCGTAGGGTCAGCCAAGAGACCCAGTACTTC.